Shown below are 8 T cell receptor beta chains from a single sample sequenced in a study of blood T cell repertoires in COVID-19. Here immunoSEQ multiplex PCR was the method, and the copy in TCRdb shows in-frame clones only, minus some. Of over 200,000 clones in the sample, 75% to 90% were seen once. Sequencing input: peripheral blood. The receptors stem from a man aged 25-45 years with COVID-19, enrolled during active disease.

CDR3 region: CSVEDPENTGELFF. CDR3 bases: TGCAGCGTTGAAGATCCAGAGAACACCGGGGAGCTGTTTTTT. V usage is TRBV29-1 and J usage is TRBJ2-2; no reliable D call. V lost 0 bases to trimming and J lost 1 base, with 6 bases between them. Germline CDR1 is SQVTM and CDR2 is ANQGSEA. CDR3 size: 14 residues.

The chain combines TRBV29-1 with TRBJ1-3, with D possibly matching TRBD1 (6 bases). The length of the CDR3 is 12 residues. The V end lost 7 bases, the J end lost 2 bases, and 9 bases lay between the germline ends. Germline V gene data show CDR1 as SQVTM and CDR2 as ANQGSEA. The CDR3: CSGRQAGNTIYF. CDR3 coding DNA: TGCAGCGGTAGACAGGCTGGAAACACCATATATTTT.

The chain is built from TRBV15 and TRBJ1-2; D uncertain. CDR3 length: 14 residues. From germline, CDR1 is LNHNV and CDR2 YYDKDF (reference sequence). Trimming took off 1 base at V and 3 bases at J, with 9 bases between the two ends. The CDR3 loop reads CATSRGEGYYGYTF. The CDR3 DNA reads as TGTGCCACCAGCAGAGGCGAGGGCTACTATGGCTACACCTTC.

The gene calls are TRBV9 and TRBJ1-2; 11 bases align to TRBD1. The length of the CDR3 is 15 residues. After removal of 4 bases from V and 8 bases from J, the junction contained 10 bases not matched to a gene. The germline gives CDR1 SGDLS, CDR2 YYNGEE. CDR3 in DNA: TGTGCCAGCAGCCGGACAGGGGGCGCAAGGGGAGGCTACACCTTC. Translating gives CASSRTGGARGGYTF.

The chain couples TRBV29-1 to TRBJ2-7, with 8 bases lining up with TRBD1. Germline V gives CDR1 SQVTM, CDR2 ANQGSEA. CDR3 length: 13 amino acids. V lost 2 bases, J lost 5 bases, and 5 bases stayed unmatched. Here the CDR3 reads CSVEKTGEHEQYF. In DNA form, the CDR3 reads TGCAGCGTTGAAAAGACAGGGGAACACGAGCAGTACTTC.

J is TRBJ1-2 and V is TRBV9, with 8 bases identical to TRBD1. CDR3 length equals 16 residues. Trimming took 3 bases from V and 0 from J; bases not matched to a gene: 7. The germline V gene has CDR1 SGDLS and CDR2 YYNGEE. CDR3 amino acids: CASSEQARGPNYGYTF. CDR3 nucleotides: TGTGCCAGCAGCGAACAAGCCAGGGGGCCTAACTATGGCTACACCTTC.

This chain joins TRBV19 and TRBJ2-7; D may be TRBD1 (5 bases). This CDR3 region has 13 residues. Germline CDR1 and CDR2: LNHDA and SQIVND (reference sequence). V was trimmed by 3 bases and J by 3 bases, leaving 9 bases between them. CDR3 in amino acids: CASSIGHRYEQYF. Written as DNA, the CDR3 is TGTGCCAGTAGTATTGGACACCGCTACGAGCAGTACTTC.

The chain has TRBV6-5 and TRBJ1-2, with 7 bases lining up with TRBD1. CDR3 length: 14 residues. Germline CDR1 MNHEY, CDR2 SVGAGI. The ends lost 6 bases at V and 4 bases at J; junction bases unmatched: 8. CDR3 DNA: TGTGCCAGCAGGCGACAGGGAAATAGCTATGGCTACACCTTC. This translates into CASRRQGNSYGYTF.